The source of this T cell receptor (beta chain) is a study of T cell repertoires in cytomegalovirus infection. Across the study: A matching HLA type, together with CMV infection, was signaled by public TCR beta signatures.

For this clonotype: Its antigen is still unknown.

Study-wide results and caveats: Totalled public TCR beta family frequency picked out people who carried CMV plus the relevant HLA. Predominance within the ex vivo response was attributable to HLA-C-restricted CMV-specific TCR beta clonotypes.

TCRdb recomputed calls from the reads with MiXCR, one row per CDR3 protein. Of under 150,000 distinct CDR3 sequences listed, over 25% were seen once; the top ten hold more than 35%. Germline CDR1 ENHRY, CDR2 SYGVKD. V was cut by 2 bases and J by 0 bases, with 11 bases left in between. The CDR3 is made up of 17 amino acids. Sequenced material: CD8+ T cells from cultured PBMCs, taken from culture after CMV antigen stimulation. The chain couples TRBV10-3 to TRBJ2-6; D is perhaps TRBD1 (5 bases). The receptor was isolated from a human donor in good health (CMV status not recorded). Some clones in this sample may be carry-over from other donors' samples. The CDR3 coding sequence is TGTGCCATCAGTGAGGTGACAGAAGCCTCTGGGGCCAACGTCCTGACTTTC. Protein product: CAISEVTEASGANVLTF.